Listed here are 21 T cell receptor beta chains from one sample, sequenced in a study of sequential checkpoint blockade in melanoma. Treatment described: randomized to nivolumab then ipilimumab (arm A) or the reverse (arm B). TCRdb's table, derived via immunoSEQ multiplex PCR, lists solely in-frame clones and lacks some. This table has about 5,000 clones, 28% appearing once. The specimen was tumor tissue (inferred from file names), collected from a patient given nivolumab and ipilimumab in sequence. These receptors were collected from a human donor with melanoma.

This clone was counted a single time. J is TRBJ2-7 and V is TRBV19; 7 bases are a match to TRBD1. V was pared by 4 bases and J by 6 bases, with 6 bases of the junction left unmatched. This CDR3 comprises 13 residues. CDR1 is LNHDA, CDR2 SQIVND, per germline (reference sequence). The CDR3 loop reads CASSTGRGSEQYF. The CDR3 coding sequence is TGTGCCAGTAGTACGGGCAGGGGGAGCGAGCAGTACTTC.

J is TRBJ1-5 and V is TRBV6-8; D gene ambiguous. CDR3 length: 13 residues. Germline CDR1 and CDR2: MNHGY and SAAAGT. Trimming shortened V by 5 bases and J by 1 base, and 6 bases separated the two germline ends. The CDR3 is CASSTTSNQPQHF. DNA of the CDR3: TGTGCCAGCAGTACCACAAGCAATCAGCCCCAGCATTTT.

This sequence joins TRBV6-8 and TRBJ1-1; TRBD1 agrees at 8 bases. Germline-derived CDR1 and CDR2 are MNHGY and SAAAGT. The V segment lost 5 bases and the J segment 5 bases; nucleotides outside the gene matches: 16. This CDR3 is 17 amino acids long. In nucleotides, the CDR3 is TGTGCCAGCAGTGACAGGGGCAGGTGGACTTTAATTACTGAAGCTTTCTTT. Encoded protein: CASSDRGRWTLITEAFF.

This clone occurred many times. V and J are TRBV11-3 and TRBJ2-7; perhaps TRBD2 as D (5 bases). Germline values: CDR1 SGHNT, CDR2 YENEEA. V shed 3 bases and J shed 2 bases, with 14 bases lying between them. CDR3 size: 15 residues. The CDR3 protein is CASSFRGGGTYEQYF. CDR3 sequence (DNA): TGTGCCAGCAGCTTTCGGGGTGGAGGAACCTACGAGCAGTACTTC.

CDR3 coding DNA: TGTGCCAGCAGCGCGAACAGGGCGTACGGTGAAAAACTGTTTTTT. Translation: CASSANRAYGEKLFF. This chain uses TRBV11-3 with TRBJ1-4; D is possibly TRBD1 (6 bases). The germline gives CDR1 SGHNT, CDR2 YENEEA. Trimming shortened V by 5 bases and J by 7 bases, and 17 bases separated the two germline ends. The CDR3 is 15 amino acids.

The gene calls are TRBV5-1 and TRBJ2-3, with 8 positions matching TRBD2. CDR1 is SGHRS and CDR2 is YFSETQ in the germline V gene. The CDR3 loop spans 17 amino acids. The V and J ends lost 0 bases and 0 bases, in that order; junction bases with no gene match: 6. The CDR3 loop reads CASSLGAGGTSTDTQYF. The CDR3 DNA reads as TGCGCCAGCAGCTTGGGGGCGGGAGGAACTAGCACAGATACGCAGTATTTT.

This clone is medium-sized within its sample. V usage is TRBV29-1 and J usage is TRBJ1-4; TRBD1 matches at 12 bases. The CDR3 is 15 amino acids. Germline V gene data show CDR1 as SQVTM and CDR2 as ANQGSEA. J lost 6 bases, V lost 7 bases, and 9 bases had no gene match. CDR3 amino acids: CSAGTGGSVYEKLFF. In DNA form, the CDR3 reads TGCAGCGCCGGGACAGGGGGCAGTGTTTATGAAAAACTGTTTTTT. Variable domain in full (rest from reference TRBV29-1 and TRBJ1-4): SAVISQKPSRDICQRGTSLTIQCQVDSQVTMMFWYRQQPGQSLTLIATANQGSEATYESGFVIDKFPISRPNLTFSTLTVSNMSPEDSSIYLCSAGTGGSVYEKLFFGSGTQLSVL.

As concerns this clone: A junction boundary mismatches the germline segment, possibly from a read error. This chain joins TRBV6-8 and TRBJ2-1; perhaps TRBD1 as D (6 bases). Per germline, CDR1 MNHGY and CDR2 SAAAGT. This CDR3 is built from 12 residues. The CDR3 bases are TGTGCCATCAGTATACAGGGCTATGAGCAGTTCTTC. It codes for CAISIQGYEQFF.

This clone has a handful of counts. The V gene is TRBV6-8, the J gene TRBJ1-3; D may be TRBD1 (5 bases). The germline V gene has CDR1 MNHGY and CDR2 SAAAGT. Trimming shortened V by 0 bases and J by 4 bases, and 10 bases separated the two germline ends. This CDR3 comprises 15 residues. The CDR3, as DNA: TGTGCCAGCAGTTACTCGTGGGGCGACGGAAACACCATATATTTT. It yields the protein CASSYSWGDGNTIYF.

This clone was found many times. This sequence joins TRBV11-3 and TRBJ1-5, with TRBD1 identical over 7 bases. The junction had 7 bases not matched to a gene; V was cut back by 2 bases and J by 6 bases. Germline V CDR1 and CDR2: SGHNT, YENEEA. The CDR3 covers 15 residues. The CDR3 protein is CASSLQGGAGQPQHF. The CDR3 nucleotides are TGTGCCAGCAGCTTACAAGGGGGCGCGGGTCAGCCCCAGCATTTT.

The CDR3 sequence: CASSEGGDYNEQFF. In DNA, the CDR3 is TGTGCCAGCAGTGAAGGAGGGGATTACAATGAGCAGTTCTTC. The V gene is TRBV6-1, the J gene TRBJ2-1, with D perhaps TRBD1 or TRBD2 (5 bases each). The V gene lost 1 base and the J gene lost 4 bases, with 8 bases spanning the gap. CDR3 size: 14 residues. CDR1 is MNHNS and CDR2 is SASEGT in the germline V gene.

There are many counts of this clone. This sequence joins TRBV9 and TRBJ2-1; 12 nucleotides agree with TRBD2. Trimming at V came to 0 bases and at J to 8 bases, leaving 6 bases not matched to a gene. Germline loops: CDR1 SGDLS, CDR2 YYNGEE. The CDR3 is 16 residues long. CDR3 amino acids: CASSVETLAGGDEQFF. CDR3 sequence (DNA): TGTGCCAGCAGCGTAGAAACCCTAGCGGGAGGGGATGAGCAGTTCTTC.

The rearrangement joins TRBV25-1 to TRBJ2-7, with TRBD1 matching over 8 bases. V gave up 6 bases and J gave up 5 bases; unmatched junction bases: 6. Germline V gives CDR1 MGHDK, CDR2 SYGVNS. This CDR3 has 13 residues. In DNA, the CDR3 is TGTGCCAGCAGCACAGGGGGAGGCCACGAGCAGTACTTC. Translation: CASSTGGGHEQYF.

The table lists this clone with a few counts. The chain is built from TRBV4-1 and TRBJ2-5; 7 nucleotides agree with TRBD2. The CDR3 spans 21 residues. Unmatched junction bases numbered 24, after V lost 0 bases and J lost 5 bases. CDR1 MGHRA and CDR2 YSYEKL come from the germline V gene. CDR3 DNA: TGCGCCAGCAGCCAAGATTCTAGGAGGGGTAGCGGTCCTCCCGGGGGGGAGACCCAGTACTTC. This gives the protein CASSQDSRRGSGPPGGETQYF.

The rearrangement joins TRBV18 to TRBJ2-7; TRBD2 aligns across 7 bases. V lost 0 bases, J lost 5 bases, and 7 bases stayed unmatched. The CDR3 consists of 15 residues. Germline values: CDR1 KGHSH, CDR2 LQKENI. CDR3 region: CASSPPGGSANEQYF. The CDR3, as DNA: TGTGCCAGCTCACCACCGGGCGGGAGCGCCAACGAGCAGTACTTC. Combining the CDR3 with reference TRBV18 and TRBJ2-7 gives the whole variable domain NAGVMQNPRHLVRRRGQEARLRCSPMKGHSHVYWYRQLPEEGLKFMVYLQKENIIDESGMPKERFSAEFPKEGPSILRIQQVVRGDSAAYFCASSPPGGSANEQYFGPGTRLTVT.

This clone was found a few times. The chain is built from TRBV28 and TRBJ1-5; TRBD1 matches at 7 bases. V lost 2 bases to trimming and J lost 0 bases; unmatched junction nucleotides: 7. Germline V CDR1 and CDR2: MDHEN, SYDVKM. The CDR3 totals 17 residues. CDR3 region: CASSLPGTAYSNQPQHF. For the CDR3, the DNA is TGTGCCAGCAGTTTACCTGGGACAGCATATAGCAATCAGCCCCAGCATTTT.

The sample holds a few counts of this clone. V gene TRBV30 combines with J gene TRBJ1-2, with D possibly TRBD1 on 5 matching bases. The ends were cut back, 8 bases at V and 4 bases at J, with 20 bases in the middle. Germline V CDR1 and CDR2: GTSNPN, SVGIG (reference sequence). This CDR3 region has 14 residues. Here the CDR3 reads CAKALPAGGYGYTF. The CDR3 region has the DNA TGTGCCAAAGCGCTTCCTGCTGGGGGCTATGGCTACACCTTC.

This clone was observed a single time. The chain recombines TRBV19 with TRBJ2-3; 15 bases map to TRBD2. The length of the CDR3 is 19 residues. CDR1 is LNHDA, CDR2 SQIVND, per germline (reference sequence). V lost 3 bases and J lost 6; bases outside the gene matches: 13. The CDR3: CASSMESPGLAGGRDTQYF. CDR3 nucleotide sequence: TGTGCCAGTAGTATGGAATCCCCCGGACTAGCGGGAGGGAGGGATACGCAGTATTTT.

This clone was seen only a few times. The V gene is TRBV19, the J gene TRBJ2-5; D may be TRBD1 (5 bases). The V gene's germline CDR1 is LNHDA and CDR2 SQIVND (reference sequence). The CDR3 spans 13 residues. The germline V and J ends were trimmed by 2 bases and 5 bases, with 9 bases remaining between them. The CDR3 sequence is CASSIQGLETQYF. CDR3 nucleotide sequence: TGTGCCAGTAGTATACAGGGATTGGAGACCCAGTACTTC.

The chain employs TRBV5-1 and TRBJ2-5, with D possibly matching TRBD2 (6 bases). V gave up 5 bases and J gave up 0 bases, with 11 bases separating them. The germline V gene has CDR1 SGHRS and CDR2 YFSETQ. The CDR3 covers 14 residues. The CDR3 loop is CASRVSGNQETQYF. The CDR3 DNA reads TGCGCCAGCAGGGTTAGCGGTAACCAAGAGACCCAGTACTTC.

CDR3 sequence (DNA): TGTGCCAGTAGTGCACCGGGACAGGGATACCAAGAGACCCAGTACTTC. As protein: CASSAPGQGYQETQYF. V gene TRBV19 combines with J gene TRBJ2-5, with 9 bases identical to TRBD1. This CDR3 is 16 amino acids long. Per the germline V gene, CDR1 is LNHDA and CDR2 is SQIVND (reference sequence). J lost 0 bases, V lost 5 bases, and 7 bases had no gene match.